One and the same sample provided the 20 T cell receptor beta chains below, sequenced in a study of monozygotic twins with inflammatory bowel disease. TCRdb reprocessed the 5' RACE reads and keeps a single row for each CDR3 protein, giving no DNA. The table for this sample gives fewer than 550,000 distinct CDR3 sequences. The sequenced sample was blood. Receptors were obtained from a human donor with ulcerative colitis or Crohn's disease, or a healthy co-twin of an affected twin (not recorded which).

The chain links TRBV20-1 to TRBJ1-5. The CDR3 totals 15 residues. Germline loops: CDR1 DFQATT, CDR2 SNEGSKA (reference sequence). The CDR3 spells CSARDRILPNQPQHF.

The chain recombines TRBV19 with TRBJ2-1. The CDR3 spans 13 residues. Germline V CDR1 and CDR2: LNHDA, SQIVND (reference sequence). CDR3 loop: CASSTQHPDEQFF.

V and J are TRBV10-3 and TRBJ2-1; lacking DNA, the TRBD2 call made by TCRdb goes unchecked. Germline-derived CDR1 and CDR2 are ENHRY and SYGVKD. The CDR3 has 18 residues. The CDR3 here is CAISAGNSGTHRDNEQFF.

The gene calls are TRBV7-2 and TRBJ1-5; the TCRdb call, TRBD1, lacks DNA for checking. The CDR3 consists of 15 residues. Germline lookup yields CDR1 SGHTA and CDR2 FQGNSA. The CDR3 sequence is CASSWGGYELQPQHF.

The chain employs TRBV5-1 and TRBJ2-1. Germline V gene data show CDR1 as SGHRS and CDR2 as YFSETQ. The CDR3 has 15 amino acids. The CDR3 sequence is CASSATRSSYNEQFF.

This chain connects TRBV11-2 to TRBJ2-7; the D call from TCRdb, TRBD1, cannot be confirmed without DNA. CDR3 length: 17 amino acids. The germline gives CDR1 SGHAT, CDR2 FQNNGV. The CDR3 region is CASSVRWKEGGIDEQYF.

This chain joins TRBV29-1 and TRBJ2-2; the D call from TCRdb, TRBD1, cannot be confirmed without DNA. This CDR3 is built from 13 residues. Germline V gene data show CDR1 as SQVTM and CDR2 as ANQGSEA. CDR3: CSALAGFAGELFF.

V is TRBV11-1 and J is TRBJ2-5; TCRdb selects TRBD2, and the lack of DNA leaves this call unchecked. This CDR3 has 15 residues. CDR1 is SGHAT, CDR2 FQDESV, per germline (reference sequence). This CDR3 is CASSPASGGAETQYF.

The chain employs TRBV18 and TRBJ2-6. The CDR3 extends over 16 amino acids. Per the germline V gene, CDR1 is KGHSH and CDR2 is LQKENI. This CDR3 is CASSPLPFSGPNVLTF.

This chain joins TRBV5-5 and TRBJ2-4; TCRdb outputs TRBD2, but without DNA this stays unchecked. CDR3 length: 15 residues. CDR1 and CDR2 (germline): SGHKS, YYEKEE (reference sequence). The CDR3 is CASSLEGIRGNIQYF.

The CDR3 reads CASSLAPTGWGNEQFF. This chain joins TRBV11-2 and TRBJ2-1. The CDR3 spans 16 residues. The germline CDR1 and CDR2 sequences are SGHAT and FQNNGV. Based on the CDR3 plus reference TRBV11-2 and TRBJ2-1, the full variable domain is EAGVAQSPRYKIIEKRQSVAFWCNPISGHATLYWYQQILGQGPKLLIQFQNNGVVDDSQLPKDRFSAERLKGVDSTLKIQPAKLEDSAVYLCASSLAPTGWGNEQFFGPGTRLTVL.

The V and J genes are TRBV6-2 or TRBV6-3 and TRBJ2-1; TCRdb's D call, TRBD1, is unchecked because there is no DNA. Germline CDR1 MNHEY, CDR2 SVGEGT. The CDR3 is 14 residues long. The CDR3 here is CASSLFTLNNEQFF.

V and J are TRBV12-3 or TRBV12-4 and TRBJ2-1; TCRdb gives TRBD1 as the D gene, but with no DNA this cannot be confirmed. The length of the CDR3 is 16 residues. The CDR3 sequence: CASSSLQGRVYNEQFF.

This chain uses TRBV29-1 with TRBJ2-1; TCRdb indicates TRBD1, and absent DNA this call remains unverified. CDR1 SQVTM and CDR2 ANQGSEA come from the germline V gene. This CDR3 is 11 amino acids long. This CDR3 reads CSVFDRHEQFF.

The CDR3 here is CASRQGYNSPLHF. This rearrangement joins TRBV12-3 or TRBV12-4 to TRBJ1-6; TCRdb calls TRBD1, which cannot be checked without DNA. The CDR3 has 13 residues.

The V call is TRBV6-1, the J call TRBJ1-6. The CDR3 contains 14 residues. Germline-derived CDR1 and CDR2 are MNHNS and SASEGT. CDR3 loop: CASSQGTANSPLHF.

The chain has TRBV2 and TRBJ2-2; TCRdb outputs TRBD1, but without DNA this stays unchecked. Germline CDR1 is SNHLY and CDR2 is FYNNEI. This CDR3 comprises 11 residues. The CDR3 region is CASQGTGELFF.

This clonotype ranks as medium-sized in terms of frequency. The chain is built from TRBV5-5 and TRBJ2-7; TCRdb designates TRBD1, a call that cannot be tested without DNA. CDR1 is SGHKS and CDR2 is YYEKEE in the germline V gene (reference sequence). The CDR3 is 12 residues long. The CDR3 here is CASSGGRVEQYF. Filled out from reference TRBV5-5 and TRBJ2-7, the complete variable domain reads DAGVTQSPTHLIKTRGQQVTLRCSPISGHKSVSWYQQVLGQGPQFIFQYYEKEERGRGNFPDRFSARQFPNYSSELNVNALLLGDSALYLCASSGGRVEQYFGPGTRLTVT.

The chain joins TRBV19 to TRBJ2-2; no DNA is available, so the TRBD2 call from TCRdb remains unchecked. The CDR3 runs to 18 residues. The germline CDR1 and CDR2 sequences are LNHDA and SQIVND (reference sequence). The CDR3 sequence: CASSIPAVRGGNTGELFF.

The chain is built from TRBV10-3 and TRBJ2-7; TCRdb indicates TRBD2, and absent DNA this call remains unverified. The germline CDR1 and CDR2 sequences are ENHRY and SYGVKD. The CDR3 sequence is 12 residues long. CDR3 sequence reads: CANSGTSNEQYF.